A single T cell receptor (beta chain) is shown here with its context. Its antigen is unidentified. Germline V gene lookup returns CDR1 MDHEN and CDR2 SYDVKM. The CDR3 sequence is 15 residues long. V gave up 6 bases and J gave up 4 bases, with 16 bases separating them. Libraries were prepared by immunoSEQ multiplex PCR; TCRdb keeps only in-frame clonotypes and omits some of them. The data show some 1.4 million clones, around 97% seen once. This entry comes from a study of shared clonotypes between healthy human individuals. Study-level points and caveats: Sequencing depth was expected to influence donor clonotype sharing.

Sequenced sample: naive CD4+ T cells sorted from blood. Subset described: CD45RA+ positively selected. The clonotype comes from a man aged 30 to 45 in good health. The chain has TRBV28 and TRBJ1-5; D unclear. The CDR3 DNA follows: TGTGCCAGCAGGACGTATAGTAAGGCGAATCAGCCCCAGCATTTT. As protein: CASRTYSKANQPQHF.